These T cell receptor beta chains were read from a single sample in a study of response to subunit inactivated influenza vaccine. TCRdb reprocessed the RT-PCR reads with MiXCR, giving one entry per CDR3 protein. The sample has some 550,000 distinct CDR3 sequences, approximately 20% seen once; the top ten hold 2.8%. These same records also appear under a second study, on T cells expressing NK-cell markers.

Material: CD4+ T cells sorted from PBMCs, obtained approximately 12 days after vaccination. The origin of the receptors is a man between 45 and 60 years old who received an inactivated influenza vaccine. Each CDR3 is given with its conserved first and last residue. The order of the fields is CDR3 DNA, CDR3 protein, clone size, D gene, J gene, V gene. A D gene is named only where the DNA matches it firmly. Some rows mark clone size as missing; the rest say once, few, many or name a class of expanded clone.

DNA: TGTGCCAGCAGCCAAGGGGACAAAAACATTCAGTACTTC
CDR3: CASSQGDKNIQYF
size: NA
D: NA
J: TRBJ2-4
V: TRBV3-1

DNA: TGTGCCAGCAGCCCCGGGACTCAGTCCTACGAGCAGTACTTC
CDR3: CASSPGTQSYEQYF
size: few
D: NA
J: TRBJ2-7
V: TRBV7-2

DNA: TGTGCCACCACAGCTTGGGACACCTACGAGCAGTACTTC
CDR3: CATTAWDTYEQYF
size: NA
D: NA
J: TRBJ2-7
V: TRBV5-6

DNA: TGCGCCAGCAGCTTGGGTACAGGGCTAGGGGGTGAGCAGTTCTTC
CDR3: CASSLGTGLGGEQFF
size: NA
D: NA
J: TRBJ2-1
V: TRBV5-1

DNA: TGTGCCAGCAGTTACGGGCACAGGAATCAGCCCCAGCATTTT
CDR3: CASSYGHRNQPQHF
size: NA
D: NA
J: TRBJ1-5
V: TRBV6-2/TRBV6-3

DNA: TGCAGTGCTAGGGGGACGGAACAAGTTATGGCTTTCTTT
CDR3: CSARGTEQVMAFF
size: few
D: NA
J: TRBJ1-1
V: TRBV20-1

DNA: TGTGCCAGCAGCCCGTGGACAGGGGATTACAATGAGCAGTTCTTC
CDR3: CASSPWTGDYNEQFF
size: NA
D: TRBD1
J: TRBJ2-1
V: TRBV5-6

DNA: TGCAGTGCCGAAATTCATGAGACCCAGTACTTC
CDR3: CSAEIHETQYF
size: NA
D: NA
J: TRBJ2-5
V: TRBV20-1

DNA: TGTGCCACCAGTGATTCCGGACTAGCGGGAGGGAACGGGGAGCTGTTTTTT
CDR3: CATSDSGLAGGNGELFF
size: many
D: TRBD2
J: TRBJ2-2
V: TRBV24-1

DNA: TGCAGTGCCCAGACGGAAGGCAACTACGAGCAGTACTTC
CDR3: CSAQTEGNYEQYF
size: NA
D: NA
J: TRBJ2-7
V: TRBV20-1

DNA: TGTGCCAGCAGTTACTCTTGGGACAGGGACTACGAGCAGTACTTC
CDR3: CASSYSWDRDYEQYF
size: few
D: TRBD1
J: TRBJ2-7
V: TRBV6-5

DNA: TGCAGTGATTCGGGGACAGATACGCAGTATTTT
CDR3: CSDSGTDTQYF
size: NA
D: NA
J: TRBJ2-3
V: TRBV20-1